The clone carrying this TCR beta chain turned up a few times. The data originate from a study of blood T cell repertoires in COVID-19. Sequencing was performed with immunoSEQ multiplex PCR; in TCRdb, only in-frame clones are kept and a portion is missing. The profile shows 150,000 to 200,000 clones, about 83% of them singletons. V shed 7 bases and J 6 bases; nucleotides not matched to a gene: 9. Per germline, CDR1 LNHDA and CDR2 SQIVND (reference sequence). The CDR3 has 15 residues. This chain uses TRBV19 with TRBJ2-1, with 10 bases lining up with TRBD1. The receptor was derived from a woman aged 65 to 85 with COVID-19, enrolled during active disease. Sample: peripheral blood. Here the CDR3 reads CASMGRDRGTNEQFF. The CDR3 nucleotides are TGTGCCAGTATGGGCCGGGACAGGGGAACCAATGAGCAGTTCTTC.